These 7 T cell receptor beta chains came from one sample sequenced in a study of shared clonotypes between healthy human individuals. Clones were read by immunoSEQ multiplex PCR, and TCRdb kept only the in-frame ones, dropping some. This sample has approximately 2,000,000 clones, with 85% to 95% found just once. Sequenced sample: naive CD4+ T cells from PBMCs. The subset: CD45RA+ positively selected. Source of these receptors: a man between 18 and 35 years old in good health. Some clones in this sample may be carry-over from other donors' samples.

This chain uses TRBV19 with TRBJ2-1, with 7 bases matching TRBD1. The CDR3 extends over 15 amino acids. Germline V gene lookup returns CDR1 LNHDA and CDR2 SQIVND (reference sequence). Trimming removed 5 bases from V and 0 bases from J; junction bases left unmatched: 4. The CDR3 bases are TGTGCCAGTAGTGTGGACAGGAGCTCCTACAATGAGCAGTTCTTC. It codes for CASSVDRSSYNEQFF.

A word on this clone: Other DNA sequences in this specimen translate into the identical CDR3. The chain is built from TRBV7-9 and TRBJ1-5; D gene ambiguous. Trimming removed 6 bases from V and 3 bases from J, with 6 bases in between. This CDR3 is built from 12 residues. CDR1 and CDR2 (germline): SEHNR, FQNEAQ (reference sequence). The CDR3 spells CASSPLNQPQHF. CDR3 DNA sequence: TGTGCCAGCAGTCCCCTCAATCAGCCCCAGCATTTT.

This chain uses TRBV2 with TRBJ1-4; D is unclear. This CDR3 has 16 residues. Trimming removed 0 bases at V and 0 bases at J, with 8 bases between. Germline assignment: CDR1 SNHLY and CDR2 FYNNEI. CDR3 amino acids: CASSEAGPATNEKLFF. In DNA form, the CDR3 reads TGTGCCAGCAGTGAAGCAGGCCCAGCAACTAATGAAAAACTGTTTTTT. The variable domain in full, completed from reference TRBV2 and TRBJ1-4, reads EPEVTQTPSHQVTQMGQEVILRCVPISNHLYFYWYRQILGQKVEFLVSFYNNEISEKSEIFDDQFSVERPDGSNFTLKIRSTKLEDSAMYFCASSEAGPATNEKLFFGSGTQLSVL.

This rearrangement joins TRBV27 to TRBJ2-7; 7 bases match TRBD1. This CDR3 is built from 15 residues. V was clipped by 6 bases and J by 1 base; unmatched bases: 9. Germline V CDR1 and CDR2: MNHEY, SMNVEV (reference sequence). CDR3 sequence: CASRWLGDRSYEQYF. The DNA for the CDR3 is TGTGCCAGCAGGTGGTTGGGGGACAGATCCTACGAGCAGTACTTC.

V gene TRBV5-1 combines with J gene TRBJ2-1, with TRBD2 matching 10 bases. V was pared by 4 bases and J by 3 bases, with 7 bases of the junction left unmatched. CDR3 length equals 16 residues. CDR1 and CDR2 (germline): SGHRS, YFSETQ. CDR3 bases: TGCGCCAGCAGCCGAGAAACTAGCGGGGTCTACAATGAGCAGTTCTTC. Translated: CASSRETSGVYNEQFF.

CDR3 sequence reads: CASSARDAAYEQYF. The CDR3 nucleotides are TGTGCCAGCAGCGCCCGGGACGCAGCCTACGAGCAGTACTTC. The rearrangement links TRBV5-5 to TRBJ2-7; D might be TRBD1 or TRBD2, each matching 5 bases. This CDR3 comprises 14 residues. Germline V gives CDR1 SGHKS, CDR2 YYEKEE (reference sequence). V was cut by 4 bases and J by 2 bases, with 13 bases left in between.

V and J are TRBV28 and TRBJ2-6; D gene uncertain. Looked up from germline, CDR1 is MDHEN and CDR2 is SYDVKM. The CDR3 runs 17 residues. Trimming stripped 4 bases from V and 3 bases from J, with 16 bases between. The CDR3 region is CASSSASERNGANVLTF. The CDR3 DNA reads as TGTGCCAGCAGTTCCGCCTCCGAAAGAAATGGGGCCAACGTCCTGACTTTC.